This TCR beta chain was obtained from a study of response to subunit inactivated influenza vaccine. Broader study findings: Each seasonal flu vaccination may recruit only limited new T cells, authors suggested.

TCRdb processed the RT-PCR reads anew with MiXCR; each CDR3 protein has one entry. The data show 500,000 to 600,000 distinct CDR3 sequences, around 15% seen once. This CDR3 has 14 residues. Germline V gene data show CDR1 as MNHEY and CDR2 as SVGEGT. Trimming pared 8 bases from V and 6 bases from J, leaving 16 bases between. In this sample, this clonotype turned up a few times. What it recognizes is unknown. The TCR sequence derives from a man in his fifties or sixties who received an inactivated influenza vaccine. The chain links TRBV6-2 or TRBV6-3 to TRBJ2-2, with D possibly being TRBD1 (6 bases). Source: PBMCs from blood, taken 11 to 12 days after vaccination. In nucleotides, the CDR3 is TGTGCCAGCGGGGAACAGGGTATCGCCGGGGAGCTGTTTTTT. As protein: CASGEQGIAGELFF.